These 24 T cell receptor beta chains came from one sample sequenced in a study of T cells after yellow fever vaccination. A single record per CDR3 protein comes from TCRdb applying MiXCR to the 5' RACE reads. The sample holds a few hundred thousand distinct CDR3 sequences, roughly 4.3% seen once. This specimen consisted of PBMCs, obtained 5 days after the yellow fever booster vaccination. All receptors come from a man aged 18 to 35 who received the YFV17D yellow fever vaccine.

This clonotype has ten or more counts. The chain is built from TRBV7-7 and TRBJ2-1; the D is unclear. Germline CDR1 SSHAT, CDR2 FNYEAQ (reference sequence). The CDR3 contains 13 residues. Trimming left V 5 bases short and J 1 base short, with 6 bases between. The CDR3 coding sequence is TGTGCCAGCAGCGAAACATCCTACAATGAGCAGTTCTTC. This sequence encodes CASSETSYNEQFF. The full variable domain, completed using reference TRBV7-7 and TRBJ2-1, is GAGVSQSPRYKVTKRGQDVTLRCDPISSHATLYWYQQALGQGPEFLTYFNYEAQPDKSGLPSDRFSAERPEGSISTLTIQRTEQRDSAMYRCASSETSYNEQFFGPGTRLTVL.

This clonotype occurred a few times. This chain uses TRBV20-1 with TRBJ2-3; 7 nucleotides align to TRBD2. V shed 5 bases and J 2 bases; nucleotides not matched to a gene: 7. Germline lookup yields CDR1 DFQATT and CDR2 SNEGSKA (reference sequence). The CDR3 runs to 14 residues. CDR3 protein: CSAGTISATDTQYF. CDR3 nucleotide sequence: TGCAGTGCTGGGACTATTTCGGCCACAGATACGCAGTATTTT.

This clonotype was recorded a few times. The gene calls are TRBV7-9 and TRBJ1-2; unclear D gene. CDR1 is SEHNR and CDR2 is FQNEAQ in the germline V gene (reference sequence). V was clipped by 5 bases and J by 2 bases, with 18 bases between them. The CDR3 covers 16 residues. The CDR3 coding sequence is TGTGCCAGCAGCGCGGTGATGGACGGACGAAACTATGGCTACACCTTC. Translating it yields CASSAVMDGRNYGYTF.

This chain connects TRBV28 to TRBJ2-7; D is possibly TRBD1 or TRBD2 (6 bases each). Deletions cut 10 bases from V and 5 bases from J, with 21 bases between. The CDR3 consists of 14 residues. Germline CDR1 is MDHEN and CDR2 is SYDVKM. The CDR3 nucleotides are TGTGCCACCTCGAAAGACAGGCCGGGGGACGAGCAGTACGTC. Its translation is CATSKDRPGDEQYV.

This clonotype was found a few times. The J gene is TRBJ1-5, the V gene TRBV20-1; D gene ambiguous. The CDR3 extends over 17 amino acids. V was trimmed by 0 bases and J by 0 bases, leaving 15 bases between them. Per germline, CDR1 DFQATT and CDR2 SNEGSKA (reference sequence). CDR3 bases: TGCAGTGCTAGAGATTCATTGACATCCGATAGCAATCAGCCCCAGCATTTT. Translation gives CSARDSLTSDSNQPQHF.

The chain recombines TRBV5-1 with TRBJ2-5, with D tentatively TRBD2 (6 bases). The CDR3 runs to 15 residues. Looked up from germline, CDR1 is SGHRS and CDR2 is YFSETQ. V lost 4 bases, J lost 4 bases, and 17 bases lay in between. The CDR3 nucleotides read TGCGCCAGCAGCGCGTCCGGGGGTTTGGGAGAGACCCAGTACTTC. Protein product: CASSASGGLGETQYF.

V and J are TRBV28 and TRBJ2-7; unclear D gene. Germline V gene data show CDR1 as MDHEN and CDR2 as SYDVKM. CDR3 length: 13 amino acids. V dropped 7 bases and J dropped 0 bases, with 10 bases sitting between them. The DNA of the CDR3 is TGTGCCAGCACTTCGTGGAGCTCCTACGAGCAGTACGTC. Translated, it gives CASTSWSSYEQYV.

This clonotype has more than one count but fewer than ten. The gene calls are TRBV4-1 and TRBJ1-2; D gene ambiguous. The CDR3 sequence is 13 residues long. With 3 bases removed from V and 12 bases from J, the gap between germline ends came to 17 bases. Per the germline V gene, CDR1 is MGHRA and CDR2 is YSYEKL. The CDR3 DNA follows: TGCGCCAGCAGCCATCTCGGACCCAATCCCGACACCTTC. Translated: CASSHLGPNPDTF.

This clonotype was seen only a few times. The chain couples TRBV20-1 to TRBJ1-1; 9 nucleotides match TRBD1. The CDR3 has 15 residues. Unmatched junction bases numbered 9, after V lost 3 bases and J lost 4 bases. Germline V CDR1 and CDR2: DFQATT, SNEGSKA (reference sequence). The CDR3 nucleotides are TGCAGTGCTAGGATTCGGACAGGGGATGGCACTGAAGCTTTCTTT. As protein: CSARIRTGDGTEAFF.

This clonotype was detected only a few times. This sequence joins TRBV12-3 or TRBV12-4 and TRBJ2-1, with a possible D match to TRBD1 (5 bases). Trimming cost V 10 bases and J 1 base, with 11 bases left between them. The CDR3 length is 13 residues. The DNA of the CDR3 is TGTGCCACCTGTAGGGGTTCCTACAATGAGCAGTTCTTC. Translating it yields CATCRGSYNEQFF.

This clonotype was found many times. The V and J genes are TRBV5-5 and TRBJ2-7, with D perhaps matching TRBD1 or TRBD2 (5 bases each). CDR3 length equals 15 residues. Trimming stripped 5 bases from V and 2 bases from J, with 17 bases between. CDR1 is SGHKS, CDR2 YYEKEE, per germline (reference sequence). CDR3 nucleotides: TGTGCCAGCAGACAGGACGGGACCCGAACCTACGAGCAGTACGTC. This codes for CASRQDGTRTYEQYV.

This clonotype was counted between two and nine times. The rearrangement joins TRBV20-1 to TRBJ1-1; tentatively, D is TRBD1 (5 bases). Trimming stripped 4 bases from V and 8 bases from J, with 26 bases between. In germline, CDR1 is DFQATT, CDR2 SNEGSKA (reference sequence). The CDR3 runs to 16 residues. CDR3 sequence reads: CSANSPWDRMGFEAFF. Here the CDR3 DNA reads TGCAGTGCTAACTCCCCTTGGGACCGGATGGGGTTCGAAGCTTTCTTT.

The genes are TRBV4-3 and TRBJ1-4, with no clear D. Trimming took 1 base from V and 2 from J, leaving 17 bases between them. Germline CDR1 and CDR2: LGHNA and YSLEER. The CDR3 runs to 18 residues. In DNA form, the CDR3 reads TGCGCCAGCAGCCAAGCGTGGTGGGTGGCCGCGACTAATGAAAAACTGTTTTTT. The encoded protein is CASSQAWWVAATNEKLFF.

This clonotype was counted only a few times. The V and J genes are TRBV6-6 and TRBJ2-1, with 8 bases aligning to TRBD2. The CDR3 extends over 18 amino acids. J lost 7 bases, V lost 1 base, and 15 bases had no gene match. In germline, CDR1 is MNHNY, CDR2 SVGAGI (reference sequence). CDR3 coding DNA: TGTGCCAGCAGTTACTACCCGGCGGGTAGCGGGGTAGGTAATGAGCAGTTCTTC. Translated, it gives CASSYYPAGSGVGNEQFF.

There are many counts of this clonotype. The genes are TRBV7-2 and TRBJ1-3; D unresolved. CDR3 length: 14 amino acids. Between the trimmed V and J ends, which lost 3 bases and 2 bases, there was a span of 8 bases. Germline V gene lookup returns CDR1 SGHTA and CDR2 FQGNSA. DNA for the CDR3: TGTGCCAGCAGCTTCCCGCCAGCTGGAAACACCATATATTTT. Protein sequence: CASSFPPAGNTIYF. The variable domain in full, with the rest retrieved from reference TRBV7-2 and TRBJ1-3, is GAGVSQSPSNKVTEKGKDVELRCDPISGHTALYWYRQSLGQGLEFLIYFQGNSAPDKSGLPSDRFSAERTGGSVSTLTIQRTQQEDSAVYLCASSFPPAGNTIYFGEGSWLTVV.

The CDR3 DNA sequence: TGCGCCAGCAGCTTGGTCCTCGGGGACGGCTACACCTTC. Translation: CASSLVLGDGYTF. The chain joins TRBV5-1 to TRBJ1-2; a possible D gene is TRBD1 (5 bases). The length of the CDR3 is 13 residues. With 0 bases removed from V and 8 bases from J, the gap between germline ends came to 11 bases. CDR1 SGHRS and CDR2 YFSETQ come from the germline V gene.

There are a few counts of this clonotype. This chain connects TRBV20-1 to TRBJ1-6, with TRBD1 matching 9 bases. The germline gives CDR1 DFQATT, CDR2 SNEGSKA (reference sequence). V shed 6 bases and J 0 bases; nucleotides not matched to a gene: 3. The CDR3 covers 15 residues. CDR3: CSARTGDSYNSPLHF. In nucleotides, the CDR3 is TGCAGTGCGCGGACAGGGGACTCCTATAATTCACCCCTCCACTTT.

This clonotype was found a few times. The rearrangement links TRBV2 to TRBJ2-3; 8 bases line up with TRBD2. This CDR3 region has 19 residues. Germline CDR1 is SNHLY and CDR2 is FYNNEI. Trimming cost V 3 bases and J 3 bases; bases outside gene matches: 17. The CDR3 protein is CASSDIVSGGALSTDTQYF. CDR3 DNA: TGTGCCAGCAGTGATATAGTTTCCGGGGGGGCTCTTAGTACAGATACGCAGTATTTT. The entire variable domain, with the rest obtained from reference TRBV2 and TRBJ2-3, is as follows: EPEVTQTPSHQVTQMGQEVILRCVPISNHLYFYWYRQILGQKVEFLVSFYNNEISEKSEIFDDQFSVERPDGSNFTLKIRSTKLEDSAMYFCASSDIVSGGALSTDTQYFGPGTRLTVL.

This sequence joins TRBV12-3 or TRBV12-4 and TRBJ2-1; 13 bases are shared with TRBD2. After removal of 5 bases from V and 5 bases from J, the junction contained 3 bases not matched to a gene. The CDR3 length is 15 residues. The CDR3 is CASSQGLAGDNEQFF. Here the CDR3 DNA reads TGTGCCAGCAGTCAAGGACTAGCGGGGGACAATGAGCAGTTCTTC.

This clonotype was observed at least ten times. V is TRBV7-2 and J is TRBJ2-1; D possibly corresponds to TRBD2 (7 bases). In germline, CDR1 is SGHTA, CDR2 FQGNSA. The CDR3 covers 15 residues. V lost 5 bases to trimming and J lost 2 bases, with 13 bases between them. The CDR3: CASSPRGAPYNEQFF. CDR3 sequence (DNA): TGTGCCAGCAGCCCCCGGGGGGCCCCCTACAATGAGCAGTTCTTC. The entire variable domain, with the rest obtained from reference TRBV7-2 and TRBJ2-1, is as follows: GAGVSQSPSNKVTEKGKDVELRCDPISGHTALYWYRQSLGQGLEFLIYFQGNSAPDKSGLPSDRFSAERTGGSVSTLTIQRTQQEDSAVYLCASSPRGAPYNEQFFGPGTRLTVL.

The chain uses TRBV4-1 and TRBJ1-2; possible D gene TRBD1, 5 bases. This CDR3 comprises 14 residues. With 2 bases removed from V and 6 bases from J, the gap between germline ends came to 13 bases. The V gene's germline CDR1 is MGHRA and CDR2 YSYEKL. In DNA, the CDR3 is TGCGCCAGCAGCCAAAGGCGGACCAGGGATGGCTACACCTTC. Its protein is CASSQRRTRDGYTF.

The V and J genes are TRBV6-1 and TRBJ1-4, with TRBD1 matching 8 bases. The V gene's germline CDR1 is MNHNS and CDR2 SASEGT. The J segment lost 3 bases and the V segment lost 4 bases, leaving 10 bases of the junction unmatched. This CDR3 is 17 amino acids long. The CDR3 sequence: CASSAGTGRGANEKLFF. CDR3 bases: TGTGCCAGCAGTGCCGGGACAGGTCGCGGGGCTAATGAAAAACTGTTTTTT.

This clonotype was seen more than once but under ten times. The chain carries TRBV9 and TRBJ2-1; unclear D gene. V dropped 2 bases and J dropped 8 bases, with 8 bases sitting between them. The CDR3 sequence is 12 residues long. The germline CDR1 and CDR2 sequences are SGDLS and YYNGEE. The CDR3 sequence is CASSVSTDEQFF. CDR3 bases: TGTGCCAGCAGCGTCAGCACCGATGAGCAGTTCTTC.

The J gene is TRBJ2-7, the V gene TRBV2, with D possibly called TRBD1 or TRBD2 (6 bases each). The CDR3 has 12 amino acids. CDR1 is SNHLY and CDR2 is FYNNEI in the germline V gene. V lost 8 bases and J lost 2, with 10 bases in between. The CDR3 region is CASQGRPYEQYF. The CDR3 region has the DNA TGTGCCAGCCAGGGGAGGCCCTACGAGCAGTACTTC. The full variable domain, rest sourced from reference TRBV2 and TRBJ2-7, is EPEVTQTPSHQVTQMGQEVILRCVPISNHLYFYWYRQILGQKVEFLVSFYNNEISEKSEIFDDQFSVERPDGSNFTLKIRSTKLEDSAMYFCASQGRPYEQYFGPGTRLTVT.